This T cell receptor (beta chain) was retrieved from a study of blood T cell repertoires in COVID-19. Cohorts were assigned according to the clinical history that participants reported. Using immunoSEQ multiplex PCR, the repertoire was profiled, and TCRdb retains in-frame clones only, with some absent. The data hold under 200,000 clones, with 89% observed a single time. The CDR3 extends over 16 amino acids. Germline V gene sequence: CDR1 KGHSH, CDR2 LQKENI. Trimming shortened V by 0 bases and J by 0 bases, and 9 bases separated the two germline ends. The receptor comes from a young woman who had recovered from COVID-19. Input material: PBMCs or T cells enriched from blood (not recorded which). The chain recombines TRBV18 with TRBJ2-4, with D perhaps TRBD1 (6 bases). The CDR3 reads CASSPPGALAKNIQYF. The DNA of the CDR3 is TGTGCCAGCTCACCACCGGGGGCCCTAGCCAAAAACATTCAGTACTTC. The complete variable domain, with remaining parts taken from reference TRBV18 and TRBJ2-4, reads NAGVMQNPRHLVRRRGQEARLRCSPMKGHSHVYWYRQLPEEGLKFMVYLQKENIIDESGMPKERFSAEFPKEGPSILRIQQVVRGDSAAYFCASSPPGALAKNIQYFGAGTRLSVL.